These 16 T cell receptor beta chains were sequenced from one sample in a study of OX40 agonist ivuxolimab in advanced cancers. Generated by immunoSEQ multiplex PCR, the TCRdb table keeps only in-frame clones and is missing some. The profile shows 55,000 to 80,000 clones, around 90% of them singletons. This specimen was CD4+ or CD8+ T cells sorted from blood, taken in a trial of the OX40 agonist ivuxolimab. The receptors shown here come from an adult with an advanced solid tumor such as melanoma, head and neck, liver or kidney cancer.

This rearrangement joins TRBV23-1 to TRBJ1-6; unclear D gene. TRBV23-1 is an ORF; its function is uncertain. Trimming removed 2 bases from V and 9 bases from J, with 14 bases in between. The CDR3 contains 15 residues. CDR3 sequence reads: CASSQVLGMGSPLHF. CDR3 in DNA: TGCGCCAGCAGTCAAGTTCTGGGAATGGGTTCACCCCTCCACTTT.

The chain combines TRBV15 with TRBJ2-1; D is unresolved. Germline V gene sequence: CDR1 LNHNV, CDR2 YYDKDF (reference sequence). The CDR3 spans 16 residues. The V and J ends lost 0 bases and 0 bases respectively, with 9 bases between them. This chain's CDR3 is CATSRELVVSYNEQFF. In DNA, the CDR3 is TGTGCCACCAGCAGAGAGTTAGTAGTCTCCTACAATGAGCAGTTCTTC.

This chain joins TRBV5-1 and TRBJ1-2; D call uncertain. Trimming stripped 1 base from V and 6 bases from J, with 10 bases between. Looked up from germline, CDR1 is SGHRS and CDR2 is YFSETQ. This CDR3 comprises 13 residues. The CDR3: CASSLTENHGYTF. The DNA for the CDR3 is TGCGCCAGCAGCTTGACAGAGAATCATGGCTACACCTTC.

The genes are TRBV23-1 and TRBJ1-1; maybe TRBD1 (6 bases). TRBV23-1 is classed as an ORF, of uncertain function. This CDR3 has 13 amino acids. The ends were cut back, 9 bases at V and 4 bases at J, with 15 bases in the middle. CDR3 coding DNA: TGCGCCAGGACGCGAGGGGGTGGCACTGAAGCTTTCTTT. Its translation is CARTRGGGTEAFF.

This sequence joins TRBV28 and TRBJ1-3; no reliable D call. Trimming cost V 2 bases and J 9 bases, with 8 bases left between them. Looked up from germline, CDR1 is MDHEN and CDR2 is SYDVKM. This CDR3 is 12 amino acids long. DNA of the CDR3: TGTGCCAGCAGTTTACAACAGAGCACCATATATTTT. The encoded protein is CASSLQQSTIYF.

This chain uses TRBV4-1 with TRBJ2-3; D not resolved. This CDR3 spans 13 amino acids. V was shortened by 4 bases and J by 5 bases, with 10 bases between the two germline ends. Germline loops: CDR1 MGHRA, CDR2 YSYEKL. CDR3 sequence reads: CASSLQLLDTQYF. In DNA, the CDR3 is TGCGCCAGCAGCCTACAACTATTAGATACGCAGTATTTT.

The chain uses TRBV4-1 and TRBJ2-3, with D perhaps matching TRBD2 (6 bases). Trimming removed 0 bases from V and 1 base from J, with 14 bases in between. Germline lookup yields CDR1 MGHRA and CDR2 YSYEKL. The CDR3 runs 17 residues. CDR3 residues: CASSQDRGGEGTDTQYF. CDR3 in DNA: TGCGCCAGCAGCCAAGATCGCGGAGGGGAGGGCACAGATACGCAGTATTTT.

The sample holds a few counts of this clone. The chain carries TRBV7-6 and TRBJ2-2; TRBD2 is a possible D gene (6 bases). Germline CDR1 SGHVS, CDR2 FNYEAQ. The CDR3 sequence is 13 residues long. The germline V and J ends were trimmed by 5 bases and 5 bases, with 9 bases remaining between them. The CDR3 DNA follows: TGTGCCAGCAGCCGGGACTGGACCGGGGAGCTGTTTTTT. This translates into CASSRDWTGELFF.

V usage is TRBV7-6 and J usage is TRBJ2-3, with 7 bases that match TRBD2. Germline CDR1 reads SGHVS; CDR2 reads FNYEAQ. Trimming took 5 bases from V and 8 from J; bases not matched to a gene: 13. The CDR3 length is 15 residues. CDR3 bases: TGTGCCAGCAGCGGCCTCTTATCTAGCGGCGGTACGCAGTATTTT. Amino acids: CASSGLLSSGGTQYF.

J is TRBJ1-5 and V is TRBV25-1; unclear D gene. Trimming took off 1 base at V and 5 bases at J, with 3 bases between the two ends. CDR3 length: 12 amino acids. Germline lookup yields CDR1 MGHDK and CDR2 SYGVNS. CDR3 residues: CASSESYQPQHF. CDR3 in DNA: TGTGCCAGCAGTGAATCCTATCAGCCCCAGCATTTT.

The chain couples TRBV18 to TRBJ1-4; 10 bases fit TRBD1. The CDR3 covers 18 residues. V lost 4 bases and J lost 0; bases outside the gene matches: 8. Germline V lookup: CDR1 KGHSH, CDR2 LQKENI. The CDR3 nucleotides are TGTGCCAGCTCACAACGGGACAGGGGACCCACAACTAATGAAAAACTGTTTTTT. It translates to CASSQRDRGPTTNEKLFF.

This chain connects TRBV4-1 to TRBJ2-7; D is perhaps TRBD1 (6 bases). CDR3 length equals 15 residues. V lost 2 bases, J lost 4 bases, and 15 bases lay in between. Germline CDR1 reads MGHRA; CDR2 reads YSYEKL. For the CDR3, the DNA is TGCGCCAGCAGCCAACCGGACAGTCGCCTGTACGAGCAGTACTTC. Its translation is CASSQPDSRLYEQYF.

This clone has just one count. The chain links TRBV11-2 to TRBJ2-1, with 11 bases that match TRBD2. V was clipped by 5 bases and J by 3 bases; unmatched bases: 6. Germline CDR1 and CDR2: SGHAT and FQNNGV. The CDR3 is 16 amino acids. In nucleotides, the CDR3 is TGTGCCAGCAGCGCCCCGGGACTAGCGGACTACAATGAGCAGTTCTTC. Its protein product is CASSAPGLADYNEQFF.

This rearrangement joins TRBV5-1 to TRBJ1-1; 8 bases agree with TRBD1. V shed 4 bases and J 1 base; nucleotides not matched to a gene: 3. CDR1 SGHRS and CDR2 YFSETQ come from the germline V gene. The CDR3 is 14 amino acids. DNA of the CDR3: TGCGCCAGCAGCACACAGGGGGAGAACACTGAAGCTTTCTTT. This codes for CASSTQGENTEAFF.

This clone showed up just a few times. The chain combines TRBV5-1 with TRBJ2-2; maybe TRBD2 (5 bases). This CDR3 comprises 16 residues. V lost 3 bases, J lost 2 bases, and 14 bases lay in between. From germline, CDR1 is SGHRS and CDR2 YFSETQ. The CDR3 reads CASSSELLGNTGELFF. The CDR3 DNA follows: TGCGCCAGCAGCTCTGAACTACTAGGAAACACCGGGGAGCTGTTTTTT.

The rearrangement joins TRBV19 to TRBJ2-5; D is unresolved. CDR1 and CDR2 from the germline V gene are LNHDA and SQIVND (reference sequence). Deletions cut 7 bases from V and 4 bases from J, with 7 bases between. The CDR3 totals 11 residues. CDR3 sequence (DNA): TGTGCCAGTAAGACGGGAGAGACCCAGTACTTC. Its translation is CASKTGETQYF.